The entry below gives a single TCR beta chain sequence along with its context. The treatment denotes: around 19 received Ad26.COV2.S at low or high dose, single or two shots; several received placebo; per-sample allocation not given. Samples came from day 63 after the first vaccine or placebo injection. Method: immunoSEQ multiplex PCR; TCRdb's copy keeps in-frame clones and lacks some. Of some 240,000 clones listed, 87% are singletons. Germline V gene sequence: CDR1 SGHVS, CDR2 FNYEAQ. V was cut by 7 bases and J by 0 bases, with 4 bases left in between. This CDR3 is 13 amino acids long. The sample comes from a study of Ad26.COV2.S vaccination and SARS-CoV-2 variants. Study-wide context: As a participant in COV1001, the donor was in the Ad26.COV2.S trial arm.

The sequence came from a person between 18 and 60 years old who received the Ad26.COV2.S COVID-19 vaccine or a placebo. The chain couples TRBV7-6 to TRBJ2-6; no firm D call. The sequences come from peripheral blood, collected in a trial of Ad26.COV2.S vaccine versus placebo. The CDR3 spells CASTDSGANVLTF. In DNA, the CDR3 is TGTGCCAGCACAGACTCTGGGGCCAACGTCCTGACTTTC.